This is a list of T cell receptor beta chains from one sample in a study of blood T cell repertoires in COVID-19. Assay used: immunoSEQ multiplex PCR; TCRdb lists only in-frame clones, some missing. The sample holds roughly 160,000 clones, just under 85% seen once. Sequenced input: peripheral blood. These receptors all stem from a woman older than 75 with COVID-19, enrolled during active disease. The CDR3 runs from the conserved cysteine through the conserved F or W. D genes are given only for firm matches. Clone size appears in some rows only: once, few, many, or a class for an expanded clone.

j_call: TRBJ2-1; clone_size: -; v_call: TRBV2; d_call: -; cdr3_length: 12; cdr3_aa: CASSGPRDEQFF; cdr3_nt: TGTGCCAGCAGTGGGCCCAGGGATGAGCAGTTCTTC
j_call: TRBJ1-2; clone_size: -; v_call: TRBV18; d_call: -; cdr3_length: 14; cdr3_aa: CASSPQSSDYGYTF; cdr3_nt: TGTGCCAGCTCACCGCAATCAAGCGACTATGGCTACACCTTC
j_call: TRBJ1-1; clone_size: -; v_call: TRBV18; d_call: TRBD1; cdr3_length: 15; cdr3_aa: CASSPGTGRSTEAFF; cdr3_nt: TGTGCCAGCTCACCCGGGACAGGGCGGAGCACTGAAGCTTTCTTT
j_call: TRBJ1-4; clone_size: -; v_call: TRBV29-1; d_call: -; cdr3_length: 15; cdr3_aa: CSVASMGQPNEKLFF; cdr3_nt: TGCAGCGTTGCTTCGATGGGGCAGCCGAATGAAAAACTGTTTTTT
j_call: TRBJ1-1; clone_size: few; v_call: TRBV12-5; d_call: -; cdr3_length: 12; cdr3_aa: CASGPSRTEAFF; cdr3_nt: TGTGCTAGTGGTCCCTCCCGGACTGAAGCTTTCTTT
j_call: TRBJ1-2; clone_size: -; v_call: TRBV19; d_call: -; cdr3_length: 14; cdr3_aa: CASRVGAANYGYTF; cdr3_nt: TGTGCCAGTAGAGTAGGGGCAGCTAACTATGGCTACACCTTC
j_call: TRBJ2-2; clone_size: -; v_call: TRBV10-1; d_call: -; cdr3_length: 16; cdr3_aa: CASSGVGQKNTGELFF; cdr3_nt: TGCGCCAGCAGTGGTGTGGGACAAAAGAACACCGGGGAGCTGTTTTTT
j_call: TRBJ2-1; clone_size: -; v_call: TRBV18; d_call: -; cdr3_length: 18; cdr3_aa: CASSRSGLAESSYNEQFF; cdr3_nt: TGTGCCAGCTCCCGGTCCGGGTTAGCGGAAAGCTCCTACAATGAGCAGTTCTTC
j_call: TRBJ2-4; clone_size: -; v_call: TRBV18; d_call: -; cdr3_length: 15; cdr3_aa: CASSPGGIAKNIQYF; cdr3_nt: TGTGCCAGCTCACCTGGCGGGATAGCCAAAAACATTCAGTACTTC
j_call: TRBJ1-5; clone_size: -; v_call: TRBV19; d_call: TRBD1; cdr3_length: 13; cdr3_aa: CASSGTGNQPQHF; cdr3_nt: TGTGCCAGTAGCGGGACAGGGAATCAGCCCCAGCATTTT
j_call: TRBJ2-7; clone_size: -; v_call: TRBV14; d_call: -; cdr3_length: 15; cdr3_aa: CASSQDTAVIYEQYF; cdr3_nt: TGTGCCAGCAGCCAAGATACCGCAGTCATCTACGAGCAGTACTTC
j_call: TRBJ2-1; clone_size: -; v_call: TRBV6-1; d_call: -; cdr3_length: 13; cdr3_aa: CASSEPGIGEQFF; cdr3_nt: TGTGCCAGCAGTGAGCCCGGGATTGGTGAGCAGTTCTTC
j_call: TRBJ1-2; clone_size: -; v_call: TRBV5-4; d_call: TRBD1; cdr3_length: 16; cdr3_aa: CASRSGQGALKYGYTF; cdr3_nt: TGTGCCAGCAGGTCGGGACAGGGGGCGCTCAAATATGGCTACACCTTC
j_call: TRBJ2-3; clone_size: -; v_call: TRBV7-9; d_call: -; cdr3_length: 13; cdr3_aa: CASSLDSIDTQYF; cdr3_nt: TGTGCCAGCAGCTTAGACTCGATAGATACGCAGTATTTT
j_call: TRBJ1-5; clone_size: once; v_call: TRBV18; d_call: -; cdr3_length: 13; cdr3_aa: CASSPDGNQPQHF; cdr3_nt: TGTGCCAGCTCTCCCGACGGGAATCAGCCCCAGCATTTT
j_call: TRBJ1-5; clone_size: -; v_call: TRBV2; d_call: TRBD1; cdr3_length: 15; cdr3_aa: CASRAGQGNNQPQHF; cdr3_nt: TGTGCCAGCAGGGCCGGACAGGGAAACAATCAACCCCAGCATTTT
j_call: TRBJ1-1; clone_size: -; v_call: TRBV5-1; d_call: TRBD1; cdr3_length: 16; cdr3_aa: CASSLLSGGRNTEAFF; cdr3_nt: TGCGCCAGCAGCTTGTTATCAGGGGGCAGGAACACTGAAGCTTTCTTT
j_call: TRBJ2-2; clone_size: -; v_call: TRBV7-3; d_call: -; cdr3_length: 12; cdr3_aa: CASSFGGGELFF; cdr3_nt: TGTGCCAGCAGCTTCGGCGGCGGGGAGCTGTTTTTT
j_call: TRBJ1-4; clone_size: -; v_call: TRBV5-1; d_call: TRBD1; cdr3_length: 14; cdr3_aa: CASSSAQGDEKLFF; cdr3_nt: TGCGCCAGCAGCTCCGCACAGGGGGATGAAAAACTGTTTTTT
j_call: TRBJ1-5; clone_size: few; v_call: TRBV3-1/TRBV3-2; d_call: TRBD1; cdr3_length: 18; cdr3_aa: CASSQGLTGERSNQPQHF; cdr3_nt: TGTGCCAGCAGCCAAGGCCTGACAGGGGAACGAAGCAATCAGCCCCAGCATTTT
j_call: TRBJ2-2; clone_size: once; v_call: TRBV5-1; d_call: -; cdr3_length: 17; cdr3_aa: CASSTGGDTSNTGELFF; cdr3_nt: TGCGCCAGCAGCACTGGGGGGGACACTTCGAACACCGGGGAGCTGTTTTTT
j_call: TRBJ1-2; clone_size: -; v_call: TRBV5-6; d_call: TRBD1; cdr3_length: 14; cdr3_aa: CASYSGTGGYGYTF; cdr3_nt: TGTGCCAGTTATTCCGGGACAGGGGGATATGGCTACACCTTC
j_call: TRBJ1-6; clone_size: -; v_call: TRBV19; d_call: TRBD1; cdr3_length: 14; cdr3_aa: CASHVTGGGSPLHF; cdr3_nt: TGTGCCAGTCATGTAACAGGGGGAGGATCACCCCTCCACTTT
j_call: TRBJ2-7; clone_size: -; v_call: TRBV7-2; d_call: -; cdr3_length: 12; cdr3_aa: CASSFKSYEQYF; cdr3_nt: TGTGCCAGCAGCTTTAAGAGCTACGAGCAGTACTTC
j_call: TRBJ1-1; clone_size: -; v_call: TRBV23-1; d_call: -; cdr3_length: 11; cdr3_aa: CASSQGLEAFF; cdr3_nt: TGCGCCAGCAGTCAAGGACTCGAAGCTTTCTTT
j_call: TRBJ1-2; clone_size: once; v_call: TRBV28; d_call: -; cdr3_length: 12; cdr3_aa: CASSTVFYGYTF; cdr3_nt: TGTGCCAGCAGTACAGTCTTCTATGGCTACACCTTC
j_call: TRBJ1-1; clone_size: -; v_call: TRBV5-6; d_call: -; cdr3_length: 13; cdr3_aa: CASSVARNTEAFF; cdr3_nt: TGTGCCAGCAGCGTAGCACGGAACACTGAAGCTTTCTTT
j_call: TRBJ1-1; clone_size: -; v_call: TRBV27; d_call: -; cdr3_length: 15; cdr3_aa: CASSYGRGLNTEAFF; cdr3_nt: TGTGCCAGCAGTTATGGGCGGGGGTTGAACACTGAAGCTTTCTTT
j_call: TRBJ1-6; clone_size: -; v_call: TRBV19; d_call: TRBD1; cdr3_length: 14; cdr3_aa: CASNRRGGNSPLHF; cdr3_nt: TGTGCCAGTAACCGGAGAGGGGGCAACTCACCCCTCCACTTT
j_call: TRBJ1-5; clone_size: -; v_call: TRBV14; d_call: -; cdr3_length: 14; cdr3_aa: CASSQAGLDQPQHF; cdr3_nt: TGTGCCAGCAGCCAAGCAGGGCTGGATCAGCCCCAGCATTTT
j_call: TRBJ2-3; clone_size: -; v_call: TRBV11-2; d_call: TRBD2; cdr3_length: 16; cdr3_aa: CASSSTSGGRLQTQYF; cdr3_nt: TGTGCCAGCAGCTCGACTAGCGGGGGACGCCTCCAGACGCAGTATTTT
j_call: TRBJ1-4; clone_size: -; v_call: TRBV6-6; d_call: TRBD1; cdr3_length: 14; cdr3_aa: CASRPDRGQEKLFF; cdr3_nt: TGTGCCAGCAGGCCCGACAGGGGGCAAGAAAAACTGTTTTTT
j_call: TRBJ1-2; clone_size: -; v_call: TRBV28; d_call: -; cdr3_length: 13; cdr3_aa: CASSSMDSGGYTF; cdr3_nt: TGTGCCAGCAGTTCCATGGACAGTGGGGGCTACACCTTC
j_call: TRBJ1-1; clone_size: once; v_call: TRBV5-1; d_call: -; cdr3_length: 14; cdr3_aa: CASSFDLGNTEAFF; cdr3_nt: TGCGCCAGCAGCTTTGACTTAGGGAACACTGAAGCTTTCTTT
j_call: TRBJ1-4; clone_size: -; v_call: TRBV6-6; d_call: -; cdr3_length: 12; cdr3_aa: CASSRFNEKLFF; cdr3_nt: TGTGCCAGCAGTCGCTTTAATGAAAAACTGTTTTTT
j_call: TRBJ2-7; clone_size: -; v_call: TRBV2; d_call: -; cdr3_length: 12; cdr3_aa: CASSYQGYEQYF; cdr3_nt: TGTGCCAGCAGTTATCAGGGTTACGAGCAGTACTTC
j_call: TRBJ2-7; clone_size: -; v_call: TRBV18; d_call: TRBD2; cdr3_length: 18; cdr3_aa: CASSSTRTSGRSSYEQYF; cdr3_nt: TGTGCCAGCTCATCAACTAGGACTAGCGGGAGGAGCTCCTACGAGCAGTACTTC
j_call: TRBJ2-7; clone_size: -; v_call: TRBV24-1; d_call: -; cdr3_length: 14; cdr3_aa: CATSSTEPTYEQYF; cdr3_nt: TGTGCCACCAGTAGTACAGAGCCAACCTACGAGCAGTACTTC
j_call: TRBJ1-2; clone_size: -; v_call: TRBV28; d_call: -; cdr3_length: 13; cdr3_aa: CASSPGREVGYTF; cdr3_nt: TGTGCCAGCAGTCCCGGCCGGGAAGTGGGCTACACCTTC
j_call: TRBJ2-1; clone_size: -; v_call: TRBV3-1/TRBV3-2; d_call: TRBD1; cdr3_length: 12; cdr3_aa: CASSRRDRGQFF; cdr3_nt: TGTGCCAGCAGCCGCCGGGACAGGGGCCAGTTCTTC
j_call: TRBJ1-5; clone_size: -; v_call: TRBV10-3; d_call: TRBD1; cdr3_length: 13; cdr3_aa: CASTGDSNQPQHF; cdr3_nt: TGTGCCTCCACAGGGGATAGCAATCAGCCCCAGCATTTT
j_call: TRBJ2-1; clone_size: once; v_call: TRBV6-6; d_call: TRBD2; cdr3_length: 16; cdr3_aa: CASSYLHGGEWNEQFF; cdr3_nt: TGTGCCAGCAGTTACTTGCACGGGGGGGAATGGAATGAGCAGTTCTTC